The TCR beta chain under discussion was sequenced for a study of blood T cell repertoires in COVID-19. The overall study: COVID-19 samples from acute and convalescent phases originated in the United States, Italy and Spain. The analysed material was cDNA or gDNA that came from T cells, B-cell-depleted T cells, or PBMCs.

This clone was recorded a few times. In germline, CDR1 is SGHRS, CDR2 YFSETQ. V shed 2 bases and J 5 bases; nucleotides not matched to a gene: 8. The CDR3 loop spans 16 amino acids. Study processing details: The authors estimated nucleated cell counts from reference gene primer amplification. Some clones are missing from TCRdb's copy, which holds only in-frame ones; the method was immunoSEQ multiplex PCR. That table is the source of V, J and clone size, and D and trimming were worked out from the DNA. The table shows 65,000 to 95,000 clones, with approximately 90% occurring only once. The chain couples TRBV5-1 to TRBJ2-1, with 9 bases identical to TRBD1. The sequence came from an older man with active or convalescent COVID-19. Material for sequencing was peripheral blood. Here the CDR3 reads CASSFALGQGNNEQFF. The CDR3 region has the DNA TGCGCCAGCAGCTTCGCCCTGGGACAGGGTAACAATGAGCAGTTCTTC.